The clone carrying this TCR beta chain has just a few counts. This may be a read error: a much more frequent sequence differs by one nucleotide. The template was RNA from unsorted bulk tissue. These data come from a study of tumor and adjacent non-tumor tissue in lung cancer. A modified ARM-PCR protocol with three rounds of nested PCR amplified TCRbeta. MiXCR, applied by TCRdb to the multiplex PCR reads, yields one record per CDR3 protein. Of 100,000 to 120,000 distinct CDR3 sequences detected, 84% appear once; the ten largest clones hold approximately 22%. Germline assignment: CDR1 MDHEN and CDR2 SYDVKM. V lost 2 bases and J lost 4; bases outside the gene matches: 5. This CDR3 contains 16 residues.

Material: lung tumor tissue. The receptor was derived from a man between 65 and 85 years old with non-small cell lung cancer. The chain recombines TRBV28 with TRBJ1-1; 12 bases are a match to TRBD1. The CDR3 coding sequence is TGTGCCAGCAGTTTAACGGGACAGGGGGCGTTCACTGAAGCTTTCTTT. It yields the protein CASSLTGQGAFTEAFF.